These T cell receptor beta chains were read from a single sample in a study of beta chain features in type 1 diabetes. Produced via immunoSEQ multiplex PCR; TCRdb's table is partial and in-frame only. This table holds fewer than 200,000 clones, 10% found once. Sequenced: central memory CD4+ T cells from blood. Receptors originate from a man younger than 45 with type 1 diabetes. Both conserved end residues are part of each CDR3. Some rows mark clone size as missing; the rest say once, few, many or name a class of expanded clone.

V: TRBV5-6
size: NA
J: TRBJ2-5
CDR3: CASRQTSGSTWETQYF

V: TRBV2
size: few
J: TRBJ1-1
CDR3: CASRTGGTEAFF

V: TRBV7-3
size: few
J: TRBJ1-1
CDR3: CASSLEPGGNTEAFF

V: TRBV7-2
size: NA
J: TRBJ2-5
CDR3: CASSSQTGRETQYF

V: TRBV7-2
size: NA
J: TRBJ1-4
CDR3: CASSLGQGRSATNEKLFF

V: TRBV7-3
size: NA
J: TRBJ2-7
CDR3: CASSLKGSSSYEQYF

V: TRBV2
size: NA
J: TRBJ1-5
CDR3: CASSVIIGTGSNQPQHF

V: TRBV11-2
size: NA
J: TRBJ2-6
CDR3: CASSSPRGEKSSGANVLTF

V: TRBV7-9
size: few
J: TRBJ1-5
CDR3: CASSFDTGTGAQPQHF

V: TRBV5-1
size: few
J: TRBJ1-2
CDR3: CASSFSRGTGPSNYGYTF

V: TRBV7-9
size: few
J: TRBJ2-5
CDR3: CASSLGGQGRQETQYF

V: TRBV20-1
size: few
J: TRBJ2-7
CDR3: CSANFGYEQYF

V: TRBV27
size: few
J: TRBJ2-5
CDR3: CASSYQGETQYF

V: TRBV7-3
size: few
J: TRBJ2-1
CDR3: CASSLTLAGDNEQFF

V: TRBV7-2
size: once
J: TRBJ2-7
CDR3: CASSLARGSEQYF